The 14 T cell receptor beta chains reported below all come from one sample, sequenced in a study of CD8 T cell repertoires and HIV-1 epitope variants. These receptors' antigens are unknown. Assay used: immunoSEQ multiplex PCR; TCRdb lists only in-frame clones, some missing. The sample lists over a thousand clones, around 70% occurring once. The sequencing input was cultured CD8+ T cells derived from PBMCs. Receptors were obtained from a male donor with HIV.

The chain couples TRBV29-1 to TRBJ2-1, with 8 nucleotides matching TRBD2. V lost 4 bases to trimming and J lost 4 bases; unmatched junction nucleotides: 9. Germline assignment: CDR1 SQVTM and CDR2 ANQGSEA. The CDR3 contains 15 residues. The CDR3 DNA follows: TGCAGCGTTGCAGCGGGAGAACTCACTTACAATGAGCAGTTCTTC. Amino acids: CSVAAGELTYNEQFF.

The chain uses TRBV7-6 and TRBJ2-1; 11 bases line up with TRBD2. Germline V CDR1 and CDR2: SGHVS, FNYEAQ. Losses at the gene ends were 3 bases for V and 9 bases for J; bases not matched to a gene: 13. The CDR3 loop spans 17 amino acids. The CDR3 protein is CASSFAAGLAVGGEQFF. The DNA of the CDR3 is TGTGCCAGCAGCTTCGCCGCGGGACTAGCGGTAGGAGGTGAGCAGTTCTTC.

The chain is built from TRBV10-2 and TRBJ2-4; possible D gene TRBD2, 5 bases. The CDR3 contains 13 residues. V lost 4 bases, J lost 2 bases, and 6 bases lay in between. Germline V CDR1 and CDR2: WSHSY, SAAADI. This CDR3 is CASSAGTKNIQYF. The CDR3 DNA reads as TGCGCCAGCAGTGCGGGGACCAAAAACATTCAGTACTTC.

The chain joins TRBV30 to TRBJ2-7, with a tentative D call TRBD1 (5 bases). In germline, CDR1 is GTSNPN, CDR2 SVGIG (reference sequence). The CDR3 runs 11 residues. Trimming took off 2 bases at V and 6 bases at J, with 8 bases between the two ends. CDR3 sequence: CAWSQGSEQYF. CDR3 nucleotide sequence: TGTGCCTGGAGTCAGGGTAGCGAGCAGTACTTC.

The chain combines TRBV6-1 with TRBJ2-2; the match to TRBD2 covers 9 bases. Germline trimming cut 10 bases from V and 1 base from J; bases unmatched to any gene: 4. Per germline, CDR1 MNHNS and CDR2 SASEGT. This CDR3 region has 14 residues. The chain's CDR3 is CATSSGVNTGELFF. CDR3 sequence (DNA): TGTGCCACCTCTAGCGGGGTGAACACCGGGGAGCTGTTTTTT.

The chain combines TRBV7-6 with TRBJ1-1, with D hard to call. The CDR3 runs to 13 residues. Germline V gives CDR1 SGHVS, CDR2 FNYEAQ. V lost 1 base and J 1 base, leaving 4 bases between the germline ends. The CDR3 loop reads CASSLGENTEAFF. CDR3 sequence (DNA): TGTGCCAGCAGCTTAGGGGAGAACACTGAAGCTTTCTTT. Combining the CDR3 with reference TRBV7-6 and TRBJ1-1 gives the whole variable domain GAGVSQSPRYKVTKRGQDVALRCDPISGHVSLYWYRQALGQGPEFLTYFNYEAQQDKSGLPNDRFSAERPEGSISTLTIQRTEQRDSAMYRCASSLGENTEAFFGQGTRLTVV.

The chain recombines TRBV19 with TRBJ2-5; 7 bases agree with TRBD1. This CDR3 has 13 amino acids. The junction had 1 base not matched to a gene; V was cut back by 6 bases and J by 0 bases. Germline loops: CDR1 LNHDA, CDR2 SQIVND (reference sequence). The CDR3 DNA sequence: TGTGCCAGTAGCGGACAGGACCAAGAGACCCAGTACTTC. It encodes CASSGQDQETQYF.

This rearrangement joins TRBV28 to TRBJ2-3; tentative D call: TRBD1 (5 bases). Germline values: CDR1 MDHEN, CDR2 SYDVKM. This CDR3 is 18 amino acids long. V lost 2 bases and J 0 bases, leaving 18 bases between the germline ends. The CDR3 DNA is TGTGCCAGCAGTTTAGAGGCAGGGCGGCTATCTAGCACAGATACGCAGTATTTT. Encoded protein: CASSLEAGRLSSTDTQYF. Complete variable domain (other parts from reference TRBV28 and TRBJ2-3): DVKVTQSSRYLVKRTGEKVFLECVQDMDHENMFWYRQDPGLGLRLIYFSYDVKMKEKGDIPEGYSVSREKKERFSLILESASTNQTSMYLCASSLEAGRLSSTDTQYFGPGTRLTVL.

This clone was picked up one time. The rearrangement joins TRBV28 to TRBJ1-2; 7 bases are a match to TRBD1. CDR1 and CDR2 from the germline V gene are MDHEN and SYDVKM. The CDR3 spans 17 residues. V was pared by 5 bases and J by 4 bases, with 16 bases of the junction left unmatched. The CDR3 DNA follows: TGTGCCAGCAGTAACGCCCCACAGGGGAGGGTTATCTATGGCTACACCTTC. Amino acids: CASSNAPQGRVIYGYTF.

The gene calls are TRBV6-5 and TRBJ2-3; D unresolved. This CDR3 spans 15 amino acids. Trimming cost V 7 bases and J 3 bases, with 17 bases left between them. CDR1 is MNHEY and CDR2 is SVGAGI in the germline V gene. The CDR3 protein is CASTPSRARTDTQYF. CDR3 bases: TGTGCCAGCACTCCCTCAAGGGCGCGGACAGATACGCAGTATTTT.

V and J are TRBV9 and TRBJ1-5, with D hard to call. V lost 6 bases and J lost 1, with 8 bases in between. This CDR3 region has 13 residues. CDR1 is SGDLS, CDR2 YYNGEE, per germline. The CDR3 sequence is CASNEGSNQPQHF. CDR3 sequence (DNA): TGTGCCAGCAACGAAGGGAGCAATCAGCCCCAGCATTTT.

The chain carries TRBV4-3 and TRBJ1-2; D perhaps matches TRBD1 (5 bases). There are 15 residues in the CDR3. CDR1 and CDR2 (germline): LGHNA, YSLEER. The germline V and J ends were trimmed by 1 base and 4 bases, with 13 bases remaining between them. The DNA of the CDR3 is TGCGCCAGCAGCCAAGGTCTCGGGACTTCCTATGGCTACACCTTC. Encoded protein: CASSQGLGTSYGYTF.

Only one count was recorded for this clone. The chain joins TRBV28 to TRBJ2-3; D is unclear. The CDR3 has 15 residues. CDR1 and CDR2 from the germline V gene are MDHEN and SYDVKM. Deletions cut 7 bases from V and 0 bases from J, with 14 bases between. The DNA for the CDR3 is TGTGCCAGCATTAACGAGGTCCCAAGCACAGATACGCAGTATTTT. It yields the protein CASINEVPSTDTQYF.

The chain has TRBV28 and TRBJ2-4; the D is unclear. Germline V CDR1 and CDR2: MDHEN, SYDVKM. V was cut by 5 bases and J by 0 bases, with 11 bases left in between. The CDR3 spans 15 residues. The CDR3 nucleotides are TGTGCCAGCAGTCGCCGCTCGGGAGCCAAAAACATTCAGTACTTC. Encoded protein: CASSRRSGAKNIQYF.